This paragraph covers one T cell receptor (beta chain) sequence. The data stem from a study of blood T cell repertoires in COVID-19. Background on the study: Samples came from the United States, Italy and Spain, spanning acute and convalescent COVID-19. From T cells, B-cell-depleted T cells, or PBMCs came the material, which was cDNA or gDNA.

This CDR3 has 14 residues. The V gene's germline CDR1 is LNHDA and CDR2 SQIVND (reference sequence). V was trimmed by 7 bases and J by 5 bases, leaving 14 bases between them. Per the study methods: From reference gene primer amplification, estimates of nucleated cell counts were derived. The method was immunoSEQ multiplex PCR; TCRdb's version includes in-frame clones alone and lacks a portion of them. Clonal size and the V and J genes are those of that table, whereas D and trimming came from the DNA. Of some 210,000 clones listed, around 83% are singletons. The chain joins TRBV19 to TRBJ1-4; a possible D gene is TRBD1 (6 bases). The sequenced sample was peripheral blood. The TCR was taken from a man aged 50-59 years with active or convalescent COVID-19. Here the CDR3 reads CASNPKDSNEKLFF. The CDR3 region has the DNA TGTGCCAGTAATCCTAAGGACAGCAATGAAAAACTGTTTTTT.